What follows are 9 T cell receptor beta chains derived from one specimen sequenced in a study of OX40 agonist ivuxolimab in advanced cancers. Repertoires were generated with immunoSEQ multiplex PCR, while TCRdb's copy carries only in-frame clones and drops some. There are fewer than 35,000 clones in the sample; roughly 80% occur only once, and around 20% lies in the top ten. The sample in question was CD4+ or CD8+ T cells sorted from blood, obtained in a trial of the OX40 agonist ivuxolimab. The receptors were sampled from an adult with an advanced solid tumor such as melanoma, head and neck, liver or kidney cancer.

This chain links TRBV30 with TRBJ1-1; D is possibly TRBD1 (5 bases). The CDR3 is 13 residues long. V lost 2 bases and J 1 base, leaving 8 bases between the germline ends. Germline loops: CDR1 GTSNPN, CDR2 SVGIG (reference sequence). CDR3 in amino acids: CAWSPRGNTEAFF. DNA for the CDR3: TGTGCCTGGAGTCCGAGGGGGAACACTGAAGCTTTCTTT.

The CDR3 reads CASSLGGDSPLHF. The CDR3 region has the DNA TGTGCCAGCAGCTTGGGGGGTGATTCACCCCTCCACTTT. The chain uses TRBV5-6 and TRBJ1-6; D ambiguous. CDR3 length: 13 residues. V lost 0 bases to trimming and J lost 8 bases, with 6 bases between them. Germline V gene sequence: CDR1 SGHDT, CDR2 YYEEEE.

V is TRBV4-1 and J is TRBJ1-5; D unresolved. CDR1 is MGHRA, CDR2 YSYEKL, per germline. The ends were cut back, 3 bases at V and 0 bases at J, with 9 bases in the middle. The CDR3 contains 15 residues. CDR3 coding DNA: TGCGCCAGCAGCCACGGCAGCTATAGCAATCAGCCCCAGCATTTT. This gives the protein CASSHGSYSNQPQHF.

The chain employs TRBV6-6 and TRBJ1-5; TRBD1 might be the D (6 bases). V dropped 9 bases and J dropped 3 bases, with 12 bases sitting between them. Per germline, CDR1 MNHNY and CDR2 SVGAGI (reference sequence). The CDR3 totals 13 residues. The CDR3 loop is CASRTDDNQPQHF. The CDR3 DNA follows: TGTGCCAGTAGGACAGATGACAATCAGCCCCAGCATTTT.

V gene TRBV28 combines with J gene TRBJ2-1, with TRBD1 identical over 8 bases. Germline V gene sequence: CDR1 MDHEN, CDR2 SYDVKM. J lost 4 bases, V lost 9 bases, and 11 bases had no gene match. CDR3 length equals 15 residues. CDR3 region: CASLNTGQAYNEQFF. As DNA, the CDR3 is TGTGCCAGTCTTAATACGGGACAGGCATACAATGAGCAGTTCTTC.

In nucleotides, the CDR3 is TGCGCCAGCAGCCACGACAGGGGGTTGGTGGACACTGAAGCTTTCTTT. Translated: CASSHDRGLVDTEAFF. The chain is built from TRBV5-1 and TRBJ1-1; 9 bases align to TRBD1. The CDR3 has 16 amino acids. Germline V gene lookup returns CDR1 SGHRS and CDR2 YFSETQ. V lost 4 bases to trimming and J lost 3 bases; unmatched junction nucleotides: 10. Full variable domain (remainder filled in from reference TRBV5-1 and TRBJ1-1): KAGVTQTPRYLIKTRGQQVTLSCSPISGHRSVSWYQQTPGQGLQFLFEYFSETQRNKGNFPGRFSGRQFSNSRSEMNVSTLELGDSALYLCASSHDRGLVDTEAFFGQGTRLTVV.

The J gene is TRBJ2-1, the V gene TRBV15, with D possibly being TRBD1 (5 bases). V was pared by 0 bases and J by 6 bases, with 12 bases between. The CDR3 loop spans 15 amino acids. The germline V gene encodes CDR1 LNHNV and CDR2 YYDKDF (reference sequence). The CDR3 sequence: CATSREAGLSNEQFF. The CDR3 region has the DNA TGTGCCACCAGCAGAGAGGCAGGGCTTTCCAATGAGCAGTTCTTC.

V is TRBV2 and J is TRBJ1-3; no firm D call. V lost 3 bases and J 0 bases, leaving 6 bases between the germline ends. The CDR3 is made up of 14 amino acids. Germline CDR1 and CDR2: SNHLY and FYNNEI. The CDR3 spells CASSDWVSGNTIYF. The CDR3 DNA sequence: TGTGCCAGCAGTGATTGGGTCTCTGGAAACACCATATATTTT.

The rearrangement joins TRBV6-6 to TRBJ2-7, with 9 bases fitting TRBD1. Germline V gene lookup returns CDR1 MNHNY and CDR2 SVGAGI (reference sequence). V shed 2 bases, J shed 3 bases, and the junction held 5 bases outside the gene matches. The CDR3 contains 15 residues. The CDR3 spells CASSYPGQGVYEQYF. CDR3 nucleotide sequence: TGTGCCAGCAGTTACCCGGGACAGGGCGTCTACGAGCAGTACTTC.